This entry is about one T cell receptor beta chain. Generated by immunoSEQ multiplex PCR, the TCRdb table keeps only in-frame clones and is missing some. The repertoire holds more than 200,000 clones, with nearly 90% as singletons. The record originates from a study of blood T cell repertoires in COVID-19. CDR1 and CDR2 from the germline V gene are LGHNA and YSLEER. V lost 1 base and J 5 bases, leaving 17 bases between the germline ends. The CDR3 has 16 residues. The sample consisted of peripheral blood. V usage is TRBV4-3 and J usage is TRBJ2-5; a possible D gene is TRBD1 (6 bases). This receptor was obtained from a man between 18 and 29 years old with active or convalescent COVID-19. The CDR3 spells CASSQGFGGADETQYF. CDR3 nucleotides: TGCGCCAGCAGCCAAGGCTTTGGGGGCGCGGACGAGACCCAGTACTTC.